The entry below gives a single TCR beta chain sequence along with its context. Its recognized antigen is unknown. No base-level quality is on record; no much larger clone is a single base apart. The data belong to a study of T cell repertoires in cytomegalovirus infection (dated by TCRdb to the late 2010s). Notes on the research overall: Peptide stimulations targeted recently identified HLA-C-restricted CMV epitopes, whose presentation resists viral immunomodulation, together with well-studied HLA-B-restricted epitopes. The HLA type of each donor mattered for the analysis, because public TCR beta signatures pointed to carriage of CMV infection along with the matching HLA type. Overall study results and their limits: The ex vivo response was dominated by HLA-C-restricted CMV-specific TCR beta clonotypes, which also provided the single most frequent clonotype in two of eight donors. Carriers of CMV infection plus the relevant HLA type were discriminated by the cumulative frequency of public TCR beta family members in the study cohort and in an independent roughly 400-donor cohort.

The reads were generated on an Illumina HiSeq 1500. TCRdb handled the public reads itself, with Q25 trimming in fastp and clone calling in MiXCR, and kept productive beta chains. CDR3 protein sequences are deduplicated, and each keeps its most common genes and DNA. In this sample the table shows 110,000 or so distinct CDR3 sequences, around 31% of which occur a single time. In total, the top ten clones hold around two fifths of the sample. The treatment or condition label corresponds to: in vitro stimulation with specific CMV peptide epitopes to enrich CMV-specific T cells. Between the V and J ends, shortened by 6 bases and 0 bases respectively, the junction contains 8 bases. Looking up the germline V gene yields CDR1 MNHEY and CDR2 SVGEGT. The CDR3 contains 14 residues, cysteine and phenylalanine counted. The entry retains the CDR3 DNA only, 42 bases that are in frame from base 1.

The clonotype was recovered from a human donor in good health (CMV status not recorded). Some clones in this sample may be carry-over from other donors' samples. The sequence links TRBV6-2 or TRBV6-3 to TRBJ2-2, with no confident D gene call. This sample comprised CD8+ T cells from cultured PBMCs, obtained from culture after CMV antigen stimulation. The CDR3 sequence is CASSQYTNTGELFF. Here is the DNA: TGTGCCAGCAGCCAGTATACGAACACCGGGGAGCTGTTTTTT.